This T cell receptor (beta chain) was sequenced in a study of cytomegalovirus exposure and HLA in healthy donors. The CDR3 extends over 15 amino acids. V shed 3 bases and J 4 bases; nucleotides not matched to a gene: 6. CDR1 and CDR2 (germline): MDHEN, SYDVKM. Primers included in the PCR were 60 Vbeta and 13 Jbeta primers. As processed by the authors: Later, an analysis found about 77 million unique TCR beta chains, and 9.5 million to 12 million of these were shared. The assay was immunoSEQ multiplex PCR, and TCRdb's table has in-frame clones only and misses some. For V, J and clone size, that table is used; D and trimming come from the DNA. The sample carries roughly 150,000 clones, 70% to 90% recorded once. This clone was recorded only once.

Sequenced input: PBMCs. This TCR came from a woman in her forties in good health and CMV-seropositive. This chain connects TRBV28 to TRBJ2-5; 9 bases line up with TRBD2. The CDR3 loop is CASSFVAGDSETQYF. DNA for the CDR3: TGTGCCAGCAGTTTTGTAGCGGGGGATTCAGAGACCCAGTACTTC.